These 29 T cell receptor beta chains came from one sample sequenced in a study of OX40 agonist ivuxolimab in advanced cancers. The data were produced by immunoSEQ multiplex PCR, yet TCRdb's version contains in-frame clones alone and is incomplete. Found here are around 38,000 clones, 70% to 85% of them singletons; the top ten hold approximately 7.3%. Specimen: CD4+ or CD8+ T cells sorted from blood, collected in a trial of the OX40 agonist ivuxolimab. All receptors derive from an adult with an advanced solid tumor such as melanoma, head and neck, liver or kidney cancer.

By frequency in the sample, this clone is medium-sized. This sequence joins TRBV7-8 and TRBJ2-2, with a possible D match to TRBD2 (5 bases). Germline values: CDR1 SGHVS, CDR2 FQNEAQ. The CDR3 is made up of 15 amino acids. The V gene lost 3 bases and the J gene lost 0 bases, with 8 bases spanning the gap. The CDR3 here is CASSFYGTNTGELFF. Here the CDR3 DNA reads TGTGCCAGCAGCTTCTACGGGACGAACACCGGGGAGCTGTTTTTT.

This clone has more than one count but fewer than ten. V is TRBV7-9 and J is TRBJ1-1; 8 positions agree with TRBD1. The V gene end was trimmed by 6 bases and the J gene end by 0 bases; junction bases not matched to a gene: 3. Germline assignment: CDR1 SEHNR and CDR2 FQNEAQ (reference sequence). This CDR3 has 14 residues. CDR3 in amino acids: CASRTDRVNTEAFF. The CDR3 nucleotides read TGTGCCAGCAGGACGGACAGGGTGAACACTGAAGCTTTCTTT.

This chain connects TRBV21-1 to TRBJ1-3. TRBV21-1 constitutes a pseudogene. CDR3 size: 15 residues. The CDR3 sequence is CASKKQGRTTDTIYF. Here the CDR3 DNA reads TGTGCCAGTAAAAAACAAGGGCGAACTACAGATACCATATATTTT.

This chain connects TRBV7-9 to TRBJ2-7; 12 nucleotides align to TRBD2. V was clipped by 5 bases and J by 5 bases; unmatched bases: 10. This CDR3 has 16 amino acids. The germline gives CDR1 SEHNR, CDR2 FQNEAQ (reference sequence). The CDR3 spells CASSLRLAGEIDEQYF. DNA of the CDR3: TGTGCCAGCAGCCTAAGACTAGCGGGAGAAATAGACGAGCAGTACTTC.

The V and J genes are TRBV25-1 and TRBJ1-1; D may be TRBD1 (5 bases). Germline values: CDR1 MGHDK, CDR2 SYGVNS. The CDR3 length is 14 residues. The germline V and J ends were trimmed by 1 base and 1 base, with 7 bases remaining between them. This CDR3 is CASSESTGNTEAFF. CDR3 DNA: TGTGCCAGCAGTGAATCAACAGGGAACACTGAAGCTTTCTTT.

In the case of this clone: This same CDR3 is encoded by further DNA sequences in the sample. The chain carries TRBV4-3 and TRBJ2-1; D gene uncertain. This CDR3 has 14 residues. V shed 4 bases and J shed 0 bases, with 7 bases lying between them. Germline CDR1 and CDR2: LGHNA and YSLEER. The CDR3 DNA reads TGCGCCAGCAGCCTATACTTCTCCTACAATGAGCAGTTCTTC. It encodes CASSLYFSYNEQFF.

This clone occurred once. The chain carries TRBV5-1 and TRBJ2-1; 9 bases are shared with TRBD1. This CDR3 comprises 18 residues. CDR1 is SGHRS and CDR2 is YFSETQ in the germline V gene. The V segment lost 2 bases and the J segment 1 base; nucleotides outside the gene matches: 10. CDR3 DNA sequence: TGCGCCAGCAGCTTACGCCCCGGACAGGGGAGGTCCTACAATGAGCAGTTCTTC. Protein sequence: CASSLRPGQGRSYNEQFF.

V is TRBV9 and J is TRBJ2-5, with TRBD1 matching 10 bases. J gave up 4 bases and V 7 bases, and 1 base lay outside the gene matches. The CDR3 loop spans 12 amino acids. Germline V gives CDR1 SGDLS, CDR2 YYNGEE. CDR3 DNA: TGTGCCAGCGGACAGGGGGTAGAGACCCAGTACTTC. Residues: CASGQGVETQYF.

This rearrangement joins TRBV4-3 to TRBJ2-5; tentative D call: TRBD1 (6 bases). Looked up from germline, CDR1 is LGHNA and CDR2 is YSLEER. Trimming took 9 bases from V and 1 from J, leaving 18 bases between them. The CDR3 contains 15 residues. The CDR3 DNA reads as TGCGCCAGTTCCTTCGGGACACACGCCCAAGAGACCCAGTACTTC. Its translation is CASSFGTHAQETQYF.

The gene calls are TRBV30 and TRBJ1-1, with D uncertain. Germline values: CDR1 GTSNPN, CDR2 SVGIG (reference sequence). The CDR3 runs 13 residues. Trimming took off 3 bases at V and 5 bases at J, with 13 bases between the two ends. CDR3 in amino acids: CAWRINAGTEAFF. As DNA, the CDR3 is TGTGCCTGGAGAATTAATGCCGGGACTGAAGCTTTCTTT.

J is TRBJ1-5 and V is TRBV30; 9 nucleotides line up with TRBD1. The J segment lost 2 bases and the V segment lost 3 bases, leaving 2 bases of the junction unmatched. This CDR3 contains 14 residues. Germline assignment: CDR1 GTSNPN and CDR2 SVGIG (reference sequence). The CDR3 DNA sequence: TGTGCCTGGAGCCGGGACAGGGGCAATCAGCCCCAGCATTTT. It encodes CAWSRDRGNQPQHF.

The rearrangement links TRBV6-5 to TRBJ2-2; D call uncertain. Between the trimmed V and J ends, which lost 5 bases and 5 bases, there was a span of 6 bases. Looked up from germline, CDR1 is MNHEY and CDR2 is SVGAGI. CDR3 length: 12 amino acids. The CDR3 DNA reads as TGTGCCAGCAGTAAGGATACCGGGGAGCTGTTTTTT. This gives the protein CASSKDTGELFF.

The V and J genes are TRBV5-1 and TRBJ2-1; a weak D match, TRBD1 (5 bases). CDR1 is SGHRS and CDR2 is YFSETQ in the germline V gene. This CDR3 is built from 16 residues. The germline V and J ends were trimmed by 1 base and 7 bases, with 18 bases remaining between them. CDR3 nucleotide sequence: TGCGCCAGCAGCTTGTCCCTCTCCAGGGTAAGGAATGAGCAGTTCTTC. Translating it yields CASSLSLSRVRNEQFF.

In DNA, the CDR3 is TGTGCCAGCTCACCTTTGACTATCTCTGGAAACACCATATATTTT. Residues: CASSPLTISGNTIYF. The chain employs TRBV18 and TRBJ1-3; D unresolved. With 3 bases removed from V and 0 bases from J, the gap between germline ends came to 9 bases. In germline, CDR1 is KGHSH, CDR2 LQKENI. This CDR3 region has 15 residues.

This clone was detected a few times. CDR3 protein: CASSLGQGSRSEAFF. The CDR3, as DNA: TGTGCCAGCAGCTTGGGACAGGGGAGCCGATCTGAAGCTTTCTTT. V and J are TRBV11-3 and TRBJ1-1; 10 bases map to TRBD1. J gave up 6 bases and V 3 bases, and 7 bases lay outside the gene matches. CDR3 length equals 15 residues. Germline lookup yields CDR1 SGHNT and CDR2 YENEEA.

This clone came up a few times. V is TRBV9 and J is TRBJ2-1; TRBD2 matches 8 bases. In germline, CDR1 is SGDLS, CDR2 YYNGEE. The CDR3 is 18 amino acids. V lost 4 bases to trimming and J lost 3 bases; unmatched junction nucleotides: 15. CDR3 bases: TGTGCCAGCAGCCCCCGTAGTCCCCCGGGGGGGAACTACAATGAGCAGTTCTTC. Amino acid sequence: CASSPRSPPGGNYNEQFF.

CDR3 bases: TGTGCTAGTGGTTTGGGCCTTGGCGGAAGCACTGAAGCTTTCTTT. Its protein product is CASGLGLGGSTEAFF. The chain links TRBV12-5 to TRBJ1-1; D not resolved. CDR1 is LGHNT, CDR2 FRNRAP, per germline. This CDR3 region has 15 residues. V was pared by 1 base and J by 4 bases, with 13 bases between.

The CDR3 DNA reads as TGTGCCAGCAGTTTCGACAGGGTTGGATTCTATGGCTACACCTTC. Protein sequence: CASSFDRVGFYGYTF. V usage is TRBV27 and J usage is TRBJ1-2, with 7 bases aligning to TRBD1. The CDR3 runs 15 residues. V trimming: 3 bases; J trimming: 4 bases; junction bases outside the gene matches: 8. CDR1 is MNHEY, CDR2 SMNVEV, per germline (reference sequence).

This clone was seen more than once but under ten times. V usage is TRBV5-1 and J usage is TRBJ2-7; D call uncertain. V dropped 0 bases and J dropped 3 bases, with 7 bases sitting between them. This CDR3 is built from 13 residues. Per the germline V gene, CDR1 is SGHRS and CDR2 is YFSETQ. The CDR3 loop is CASSLGADYEQYF. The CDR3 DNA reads TGCGCCAGCAGCTTGGGGGCCGACTACGAGCAGTACTTC. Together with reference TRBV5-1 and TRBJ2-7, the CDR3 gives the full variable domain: KAGVTQTPRYLIKTRGQQVTLSCSPISGHRSVSWYQQTPGQGLQFLFEYFSETQRNKGNFPGRFSGRQFSNSRSEMNVSTLELGDSALYLCASSLGADYEQYFGPGTRLTVT.

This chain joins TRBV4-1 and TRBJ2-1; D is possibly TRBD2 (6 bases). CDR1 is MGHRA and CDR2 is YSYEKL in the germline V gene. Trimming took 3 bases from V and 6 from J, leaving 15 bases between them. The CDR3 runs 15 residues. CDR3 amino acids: CASSQRDLRGNEQFF. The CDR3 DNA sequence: TGCGCCAGCAGCCAGCGGGACCTACGGGGCAATGAGCAGTTCTTC.

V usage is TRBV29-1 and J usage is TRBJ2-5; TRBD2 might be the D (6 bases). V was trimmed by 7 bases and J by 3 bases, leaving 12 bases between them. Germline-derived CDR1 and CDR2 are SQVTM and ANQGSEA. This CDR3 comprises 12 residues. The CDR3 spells CSARDSKETQYF. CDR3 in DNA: TGCAGCGCGCGGGATTCAAAAGAGACCCAGTACTTC.

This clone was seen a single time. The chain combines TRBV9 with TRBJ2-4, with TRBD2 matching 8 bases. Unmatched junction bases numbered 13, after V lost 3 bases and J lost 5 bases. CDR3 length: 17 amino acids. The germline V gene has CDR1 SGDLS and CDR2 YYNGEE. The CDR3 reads CASSGGLGSGMQNIQYF. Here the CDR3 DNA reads TGTGCCAGCAGCGGTGGGTTGGGTAGCGGGATGCAAAACATTCAGTACTTC.

The CDR3 sequence: CASSWTGTTNTGELFF. The CDR3 coding sequence is TGCGCCAGCAGCTGGACCGGGACTACGAACACCGGGGAGCTGTTTTTT. The chain recombines TRBV5-1 with TRBJ2-2, with 7 positions matching TRBD2. V lost 3 bases, J lost 0 bases, and 5 bases stayed unmatched. This CDR3 has 16 residues. Germline values: CDR1 SGHRS, CDR2 YFSETQ.

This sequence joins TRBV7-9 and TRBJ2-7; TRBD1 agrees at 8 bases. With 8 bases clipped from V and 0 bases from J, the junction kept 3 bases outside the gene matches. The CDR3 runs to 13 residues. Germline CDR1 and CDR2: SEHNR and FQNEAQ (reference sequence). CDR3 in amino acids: CASETGDSYEQYF. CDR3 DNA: TGTGCCAGCGAGACAGGGGACTCCTACGAGCAGTACTTC. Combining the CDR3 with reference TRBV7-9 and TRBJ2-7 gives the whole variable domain DTGVSQNPRHKITKRGQNVTFRCDPISEHNRLYWYRQTLGQGPEFLTYFQNEAQLEKSRLLSDRFSAERPKGSFSTLEIQRTEQGDSAMYLCASETGDSYEQYFGPGTRLTVT.

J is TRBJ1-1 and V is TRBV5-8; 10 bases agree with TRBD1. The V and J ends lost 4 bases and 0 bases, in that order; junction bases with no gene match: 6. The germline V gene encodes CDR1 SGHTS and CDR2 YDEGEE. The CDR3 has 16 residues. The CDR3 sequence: CASSLGQGIMNTEAFF. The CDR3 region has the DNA TGTGCCAGCAGCCTGGGACAGGGGATCATGAACACTGAAGCTTTCTTT.

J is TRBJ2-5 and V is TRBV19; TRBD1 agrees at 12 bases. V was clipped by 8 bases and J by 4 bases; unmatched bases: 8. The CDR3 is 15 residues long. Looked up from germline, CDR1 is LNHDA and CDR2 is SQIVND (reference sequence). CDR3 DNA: TGTGCCAGTGGGGACAGGGGGCGCGGGTCAGAGACCCAGTACTTC. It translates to CASGDRGRGSETQYF. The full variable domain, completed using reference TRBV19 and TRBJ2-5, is DGGITQSPKYLFRKEGQNVTLSCEQNLNHDAMYWYRQDPGQGLRLIYYSQIVNDFQKGDIAEGYSVSREKKESFPLTVTSAQKNPTAFYLCASGDRGRGSETQYFGPGTRLLVL.

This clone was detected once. The CDR3 spells CASSALTGTGETQYF. CDR3 coding DNA: TGTGCCAGCAGCGCCTTAACCGGGACAGGCGAGACCCAGTACTTC. The chain links TRBV9 to TRBJ2-5; 8 bases are a match to TRBD1. CDR1 and CDR2 from the germline V gene are SGDLS and YYNGEE. This CDR3 region has 15 residues. V lost 3 bases to trimming and J lost 5 bases; unmatched junction nucleotides: 9.

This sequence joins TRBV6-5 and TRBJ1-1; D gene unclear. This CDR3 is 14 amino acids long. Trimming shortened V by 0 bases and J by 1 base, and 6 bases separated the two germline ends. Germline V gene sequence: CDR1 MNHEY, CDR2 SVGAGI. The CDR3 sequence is CASSYSTTNTEAFF. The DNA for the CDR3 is TGTGCCAGCAGTTACTCGACGACGAACACTGAAGCTTTCTTT.

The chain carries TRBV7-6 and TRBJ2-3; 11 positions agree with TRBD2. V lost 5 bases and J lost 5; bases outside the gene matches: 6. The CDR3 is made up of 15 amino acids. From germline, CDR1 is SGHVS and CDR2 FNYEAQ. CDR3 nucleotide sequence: TGTGCCAGCAGCCTTAGCGGGAGGGCCGGAGATACGCAGTATTTT. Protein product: CASSLSGRAGDTQYF.